Listed here are 19 T cell receptor beta chains from one sample, sequenced in a study of shared clonotypes between healthy human individuals. This table comes from immunoSEQ multiplex PCR, and its TCRdb copy is limited to in-frame clones, with some not included. Counted here are about 710,000 clones, 72% occurring once; the ten biggest clones make up more than 1.5%. Sequenced: memory CD4+ T cells sorted from blood. The subset: CD45RA-negative fraction. The source of these receptors is a woman aged 25 to 45 in good health.

V gene TRBV30 combines with J gene TRBJ2-7; a possible D gene is TRBD1 (5 bases). The V gene lost 3 bases and the J gene lost 12 bases, with 15 bases spanning the gap. Germline V gene lookup returns CDR1 GTSNPN and CDR2 SVGIG (reference sequence). The CDR3 is 11 residues long. The CDR3 loop is CAWREDRKLYF. CDR3 sequence (DNA): TGTGCCTGGAGAGAAGACAGAAAGCTGTACTTC.

The V call is TRBV10-3, the J call TRBJ2-1, with TRBD2 matching over 8 bases. V trimming: 4 bases; J trimming: 9 bases; junction bases outside the gene matches: 11. This CDR3 region has 15 residues. The V gene's germline CDR1 is ENHRY and CDR2 SYGVKD. The DNA for the CDR3 is TGTGCCATCAGTGGGTTAGCGGGACAAAGCGGTGAGCAGTTCTTC. It translates to CAISGLAGQSGEQFF.

CDR3 coding DNA: TGTGCCAGCAGTGAAGCTATCCACAATGAGCAGTTCTTC. Its translation is CASSEAIHNEQFF. V usage is TRBV6-1 and J usage is TRBJ2-1; D not resolved. V lost 0 bases to trimming and J lost 5 bases, with 5 bases between them. The CDR3 has 13 amino acids. Germline assignment: CDR1 MNHNS and CDR2 SASEGT.

This chain joins TRBV7-9 and TRBJ2-1, with 12 bases fitting TRBD2. The trim removed 5 bases at V and 5 bases at J, leaving 4 bases unmatched. Germline V gene sequence: CDR1 SEHNR, CDR2 FQNEAQ (reference sequence). This CDR3 comprises 15 residues. The CDR3, as DNA: TGTGCCAGCAGCCAACGGACTAGCGGGGACAATGAGCAGTTCTTC. Translation: CASSQRTSGDNEQFF. Drawing the rest from reference TRBV7-9 and TRBJ2-1, the complete variable domain is DTGVSQNPRHKITKRGQNVTFRCDPISEHNRLYWYRQTLGQGPEFLTYFQNEAQLEKSRLLSDRFSAERPKGSFSTLEIQRTEQGDSAMYLCASSQRTSGDNEQFFGPGTRLTVL.

V gene TRBV6-1 combines with J gene TRBJ2-7, with TRBD2 identical over 7 bases. CDR1 MNHNS and CDR2 SASEGT come from the germline V gene. The CDR3 is made up of 15 amino acids. With V trimmed by 7 bases and J by 0 bases, 9 bases remained unmatched. The CDR3 loop reads CASTLGAGNSYEQYF. CDR3 DNA: TGTGCCAGCACCCTCGGAGCGGGGAACTCCTACGAGCAGTACTTC.

The chain has TRBV29-1 and TRBJ2-1; 7 bases are a match to TRBD2. V dropped 7 bases and J dropped 7; count of bases not matched to a gene: 10. This CDR3 comprises 13 residues. The germline V gene has CDR1 SQVTM and CDR2 ANQGSEA. The CDR3 region has the DNA TGCAGCGGTGCCCCGTGGACTAGTAATGAGCAGTTCTTC. The encoded protein is CSGAPWTSNEQFF.

This clone appeared a single time. The chain is built from TRBV6-5 and TRBJ1-1; possible D gene TRBD1, 5 bases. Germline CDR1 reads MNHEY; CDR2 reads SVGAGI. The CDR3 is 14 amino acids. V was pared by 6 bases and J by 0 bases, with 11 bases between. Here the CDR3 DNA reads TGTGCCAGCAGCAAGACAGTTATGAACACTGAAGCTTTCTTT. Translating gives CASSKTVMNTEAFF.

J is TRBJ2-7 and V is TRBV25-1; 7 bases are shared with TRBD1. This CDR3 spans 15 amino acids. From germline, CDR1 is MGHDK and CDR2 SYGVNS. After removal of 7 bases from V and 4 bases from J, the junction contained 13 bases not matched to a gene. The CDR3 DNA reads as TGTGCCAGCACCCCGACAGGGTCCTTTGTTTACGAGCAGTACTTC. Its protein product is CASTPTGSFVYEQYF.

The V call is TRBV28, the J call TRBJ2-5; 8 bases are a match to TRBD1. V was clipped by 3 bases and J by 4 bases; unmatched bases: 4. Germline loops: CDR1 MDHEN, CDR2 SYDVKM. There are 14 residues in the CDR3. The CDR3 DNA follows: TGTGCCAGCAGTTTCAGGGGGCTAGGAGAGACCCAGTACTTC. Its translation is CASSFRGLGETQYF. The full variable domain, its missing parts supplied by reference TRBV28 and TRBJ2-5, is DVKVTQSSRYLVKRTGEKVFLECVQDMDHENMFWYRQDPGLGLRLIYFSYDVKMKEKGDIPEGYSVSREKKERFSLILESASTNQTSMYLCASSFRGLGETQYFGPGTRLLVL.

This sequence joins TRBV18 and TRBJ1-2; possible D gene TRBD1, 5 bases. This CDR3 is 16 amino acids long. The V end lost 0 bases, the J end lost 6 bases, and 17 bases lay between the germline ends. Germline V gene sequence: CDR1 KGHSH, CDR2 LQKENI. The CDR3 is CASSPPIAKGFHGYTF. CDR3 DNA: TGTGCCAGCTCACCACCGATAGCTAAGGGGTTTCATGGCTACACCTTC.

The chain employs TRBV6-5 and TRBJ1-5, with 10 bases that match TRBD1. The CDR3 spans 15 residues. V was pared by 5 bases and J by 4 bases, with 5 bases of the junction left unmatched. Germline V CDR1 and CDR2: MNHEY, SVGAGI. CDR3 region: CASSTRTGGNQPQHF. The CDR3 bases are TGTGCCAGCAGTACTCGGACAGGGGGTAATCAGCCCCAGCATTTT.

The rearrangement uses TRBV25-1 and TRBJ1-5, with a tentative D call TRBD1 (5 bases). The CDR3 has 14 amino acids. Trimming shortened V by 4 bases and J by 6 bases, and 13 bases separated the two germline ends. Germline lookup yields CDR1 MGHDK and CDR2 SYGVNS. The CDR3 sequence is CASSADSVSQPQHF. The CDR3 nucleotides read TGTGCCAGCAGTGCAGACAGTGTAAGTCAGCCCCAGCATTTT. The full variable domain, rest sourced from reference TRBV25-1 and TRBJ1-5, is EADIYQTPRYLVIGTGKKITLECSQTMGHDKMYWYQQDPGMELHLIHYSYGVNSTEKGDLSSESTVSRIRTEHFPLTLESARPSHTSQYLCASSADSVSQPQHFGDGTRLSIL.

V and J are TRBV7-9 and TRBJ2-7, with D possibly TRBD1 on 6 matching bases. Between the trimmed V and J ends, which lost 6 bases and 3 bases, there was a span of 15 bases. Looked up from germline, CDR1 is SEHNR and CDR2 is FQNEAQ (reference sequence). The CDR3 is made up of 14 amino acids. The CDR3 coding sequence is TGTGCCAGCAGTAACGAACAGGGTTTCTACGAGCAGTACTTC. Its translation is CASSNEQGFYEQYF.

The chain recombines TRBV11-2 with TRBJ2-7; no clear D gene. The CDR3 covers 14 residues. CDR1 is SGHAT, CDR2 FQNNGV, per germline. Between the trimmed V and J ends, which lost 5 bases and 1 base, there was a span of 12 bases. The CDR3 DNA is TGTGCCAGCAGCAAAAGGACGGAATCCTACGAGCAGTACTTC. Its translation is CASSKRTESYEQYF.

For this clone: At the DNA level, this CDR3 is encoded by other sequences in the same sample as well. The chain joins TRBV5-1 to TRBJ2-3; 11 bases match TRBD2. The germline V gene encodes CDR1 SGHRS and CDR2 YFSETQ. CDR3 size: 16 residues. Losses at the gene ends were 3 bases for V and 2 bases for J; bases not matched to a gene: 5. CDR3 sequence reads: CASSSLAGGSTDTQYF. In DNA form, the CDR3 reads TGCGCCAGCAGCTCCTTAGCGGGGGGGTCCACAGATACGCAGTATTTT.

This rearrangement joins TRBV2 to TRBJ2-7; D is ambiguous. CDR3 length: 14 amino acids. The germline gives CDR1 SNHLY, CDR2 FYNNEI. Trimming shortened V by 5 bases and J by 1 base, and 12 bases separated the two germline ends. The DNA of the CDR3 is TGTGCCAGCAGTTCCGATCGGTTATCCTACGAGCAGTACTTC. This gives the protein CASSSDRLSYEQYF.

This clone was recorded once. One junction end does not reproduce the germline sequence, and a read error may be involved. The J gene is TRBJ2-7, the V gene TRBV15; perhaps TRBD1 as D (6 bases). CDR3 length: 12 residues. Germline CDR1 is LNHNV and CDR2 is YYDKDF (reference sequence). CDR3 DNA sequence: TGTGCCACCAGCAGAGATTCCGGGACACCACTCTTC. It specifies CATSRDSGTPLF. Full variable domain (missing parts from reference TRBV15 and TRBJ2-7): DAMVIQNPRYQVTQFGKPVTLSCSQTLNHNVMYWYQQKSSQAPKLLFHYYDKDFNNEADTPDNFQSRRPNTSFCFLDIRSPGLGDTAMYLCATSRDSGTPLFGPGTRLTVT.

CDR3 protein: CASSLYGTSSYEQYF. The DNA of the CDR3 is TGTGCCAGCAGTTTATACGGGACAAGCTCCTACGAGCAGTACTTC. This chain uses TRBV27 with TRBJ2-7, with a weak D call TRBD1 (6 bases). Per germline, CDR1 MNHEY and CDR2 SMNVEV (reference sequence). This CDR3 region has 15 residues. Trimming took 1 base from V and 0 from J, leaving 10 bases between them.

This chain uses TRBV28 with TRBJ1-5; D is perhaps TRBD1 (6 bases). The V and J ends lost 7 bases and 0 bases respectively, with 16 bases between them. There are 16 residues in the CDR3. The V gene's germline CDR1 is MDHEN and CDR2 SYDVKM. CDR3 DNA: TGTGCCAGCATTAACAGGGAGGGGTATAGCAATCAGCCCCAGCATTTT. Residues: CASINREGYSNQPQHF.